The 20 T cell receptor beta chains given below trace back to one sample, sequenced in a study of beta chain features in type 1 diabetes. Expressed TCRB transcripts were sequenced, since all the RNA that had been isolated was reverse transcribed. The repertoire was sequenced with immunoSEQ multiplex PCR; TCRdb's copy has only in-frame clones and lacks some. This table has 15,000 to 18,000 clones, 40% to 45% appearing once. The sequenced sample was stem cell memory CD4+ T cells from blood. Receptors were obtained from a woman in her thirties or forties in good health.

The V and J genes are TRBV6-5 and TRBJ1-6, with D possibly TRBD1 on 5 matching bases. This CDR3 spans 14 amino acids. The V gene's germline CDR1 is MNHEY and CDR2 SVGAGI. The V end was cut by 7 bases, the J end by 7 bases, with 14 bases between. Written as DNA, the CDR3 is TGTGCCAGCACGTACGGGGGATTGAATTCACCCCTCCACTTT. Translating gives CASTYGGLNSPLHF.

The CDR3 protein is CASSVRQGSLGYGYTF. The DNA of the CDR3 is TGTGCCAGCAGTGTACGACAGGGTTCACTTGGATATGGCTACACCTTC. The genes are TRBV6-1 and TRBJ1-2; the match to TRBD1 covers 7 bases. The V and J ends lost 4 bases and 5 bases, in that order; junction bases with no gene match: 13. CDR3 length: 16 amino acids. Looked up from germline, CDR1 is MNHNS and CDR2 is SASEGT.

The chain couples TRBV10-2 to TRBJ1-1; TRBD1 agrees at 9 bases. The length of the CDR3 is 13 residues. Germline values: CDR1 WSHSY, CDR2 SAAADI. The J segment lost 7 bases and the V segment lost 6 bases, leaving 6 bases of the junction unmatched. The CDR3 loop is CASSATGGGEAFF. The CDR3 DNA sequence: TGCGCCAGCAGCGCCACAGGGGGCGGTGAAGCTTTCTTT.

This clone is judged medium-sized (0.01 to 0.1%). This chain uses TRBV18 with TRBJ2-2; D is ambiguous. With 3 bases removed from V and 4 bases from J, the gap between germline ends came to 6 bases. Germline CDR1 reads KGHSH; CDR2 reads LQKENI. This CDR3 has 13 residues. CDR3 residues: CASSPPGTGELFF. CDR3 nucleotides: TGTGCCAGCTCACCCCCGGGCACCGGGGAGCTGTTTTTT.

Comments on this clone: The junction departs from the called germline gene at one end, perhaps through a read error. This sequence joins TRBV10-3 and TRBJ2-5; 10 bases agree with TRBD2. Germline-derived CDR1 and CDR2 are ENHRY and SYGVKD. The CDR3 consists of 16 residues. CDR3 region: CASSYGLAGGGETQYF. In nucleotides, the CDR3 is TGTGCCAGCAGTTACGGGTTAGCGGGGGGTGGAGAGACCCAGTACTTC.

The chain carries TRBV7-2 and TRBJ1-2; unclear D gene. The germline CDR1 and CDR2 sequences are SGHTA and FQGNSA. The CDR3 is 15 amino acids. The V end lost 2 bases, the J end lost 4 bases, and 14 bases lay between the germline ends. CDR3 loop: CASSLSAGNIYGYTF. DNA of the CDR3: TGTGCCAGCAGCTTATCCGCGGGGAACATCTATGGCTACACCTTC.

As DNA, the CDR3 is TGTGCCAGCAGCCAAGAAGCGTCAGGGTTCGAGCAGTACTTC. Protein: CASSQEASGFEQYF. This chain joins TRBV5-4 and TRBJ2-7; D might be TRBD1 (5 bases). Germline V CDR1 and CDR2: SGHNT, YYREEE (reference sequence). The CDR3 loop spans 14 amino acids. V gave up 4 bases and J gave up 6 bases, with 17 bases separating them.

This clone showed up just a few times. The rearrangement joins TRBV5-1 to TRBJ1-2, with TRBD1 identical over 10 bases. The CDR3 loop spans 15 amino acids. With 4 bases clipped from V and 4 bases from J, the junction kept 7 bases outside the gene matches. CDR1 is SGHRS and CDR2 is YFSETQ in the germline V gene. In DNA, the CDR3 is TGCGCCAGCAGCGGGGGACAGGGGTTGGGCTATGGCTACACCTTC. This codes for CASSGGQGLGYGYTF.

Only a few counts were recorded for this clone. The V gene is TRBV5-6, the J gene TRBJ1-3; D might be TRBD1 (5 bases). Germline V CDR1 and CDR2: SGHDT, YYEEEE. The V end lost 2 bases, the J end lost 2 bases, and 8 bases lay between the germline ends. The CDR3 is made up of 14 amino acids. CDR3 loop: CASSFTGAGNTIYF. The CDR3 region has the DNA TGTGCCAGCAGCTTTACGGGGGCTGGAAACACCATATATTTT. The full variable domain, its missing parts supplied by reference TRBV5-6 and TRBJ1-3, is DAGVTQSPTHLIKTRGQQVTLRCSPKSGHDTVSWYQQALGQGPQFIFQYYEEEERQRGNFPDRFSGHQFPNYSSELNVNALLLGDSALYLCASSFTGAGNTIYFGEGSWLTVV.

This clone turned up a few times. This chain joins TRBV7-8 and TRBJ2-7, with 7 bases that match TRBD2. CDR1 is SGHVS, CDR2 FQNEAQ, per germline. V trimming: 1 base; J trimming: 2 bases; junction bases outside the gene matches: 5. The CDR3 spans 15 residues. The CDR3 DNA reads as TGTGCCAGCAGCTTAGAAGCGGGGTCCACCTACGAGCAGTACTTC. Translated, it gives CASSLEAGSTYEQYF. Using reference TRBV7-8 and TRBJ2-7 for the parts outside the CDR3, the full variable domain is GAGVSQSPRYKVAKRGQDVALRCDPISGHVSLFWYQQALGQGPEFLTYFQNEAQLDKSGLPSDRFFAERPEGSVSTLKIQRTQQEDSAVYLCASSLEAGSTYEQYFGPGTRLTVT.

The gene calls are TRBV7-9 and TRBJ2-2; D might be TRBD1 (5 bases). V was shortened by 1 base and J by 6 bases, with 6 bases between the two germline ends. Germline assignment: CDR1 SEHNR and CDR2 FQNEAQ (reference sequence). The CDR3 extends over 13 amino acids. Written as DNA, the CDR3 is TGTGCCAGCAGCTTAGAAGGGGCCGGGGAGCTGTTTTTT. This gives the protein CASSLEGAGELFF. Filled out from reference TRBV7-9 and TRBJ2-2, the complete variable domain reads DTGVSQNPRHKITKRGQNVTFRCDPISEHNRLYWYRQTLGQGPEFLTYFQNEAQLEKSRLLSDRFSAERPKGSFSTLEIQRTEQGDSAMYLCASSLEGAGELFFGEGSRLTVL.

The chain couples TRBV9 to TRBJ2-7; a weak D match, TRBD1 (5 bases). The V end lost 3 bases, the J end lost 0 bases, and 16 bases lay between the germline ends. Per the germline V gene, CDR1 is SGDLS and CDR2 is YYNGEE. CDR3 length: 16 residues. The CDR3 DNA follows: TGTGCCAGCAGCGCCGACAGAGACGTCTACTCCTACGAGCAGTACTTC. Protein: CASSADRDVYSYEQYF.

The gene calls are TRBV19 and TRBJ2-5; D is unresolved. The DNA end is a closer match to TRBJ2-7, so the J assignment may be wrong. Germline lookup yields CDR1 LNHDA and CDR2 SQIVND (reference sequence). The length of the CDR3 is 12 residues. CDR3 in amino acids: CASLSNSYEQYF. CDR3 DNA: TGTGCCAGTCTATCAAATTCCTACGAGCAGTACTTC.

In this sample, this clone turned up a few times. This sequence joins TRBV2 and TRBJ1-3; D is unresolved. Trimming took off 7 bases at V and 0 bases at J, with 7 bases between the two ends. Germline-derived CDR1 and CDR2 are SNHLY and FYNNEI. This CDR3 contains 13 residues. CDR3 bases: TGTGCCAGCACCCCGAGCTCTGGAAACACCATATATTTT. Translated: CASTPSSGNTIYF.

The rearrangement uses TRBV5-5 and TRBJ1-1; unclear D gene. The germline V gene encodes CDR1 SGHKS and CDR2 YYEKEE (reference sequence). The CDR3 totals 13 residues. Trimming removed 0 bases from V and 6 bases from J, with 9 bases in between. The CDR3 coding sequence is TGTGCCAGCAGCTTGGGCGGCCGGGCTGAAGCTTTCTTT. It encodes CASSLGGRAEAFF.

The chain carries TRBV7-2 and TRBJ2-7; 14 nucleotides align to TRBD2. From germline, CDR1 is SGHTA and CDR2 FQGNSA. The CDR3 consists of 17 residues. The ends lost 4 bases at V and 1 base at J; junction bases unmatched: 6. CDR3 sequence (DNA): TGTGCCAGCAGCTCGGGACTAGCGGGGGCCCGATCCTACGAGCAGTACTTC. This translates into CASSSGLAGARSYEQYF.

The V gene is TRBV6-5, the J gene TRBJ1-6; 8 nucleotides line up with TRBD1. The germline gives CDR1 MNHEY, CDR2 SVGAGI. V shed 2 bases and J 13 bases; nucleotides not matched to a gene: 7. This CDR3 comprises 14 residues. The DNA for the CDR3 is TGTGCCAGCAGTTACGGGGCAGGGGGCAGGCCCCTCCACTTT. It specifies CASSYGAGGRPLHF.

This clone was seen more than once but under ten times. The genes are TRBV27 and TRBJ2-7, with 8 bases aligning to TRBD1. The V segment lost 5 bases and the J segment 5 bases; nucleotides outside the gene matches: 5. Germline lookup yields CDR1 MNHEY and CDR2 SMNVEV (reference sequence). This CDR3 region has 13 residues. CDR3 loop: CASSPRTGNEQYF. CDR3 DNA sequence: TGTGCCAGCAGTCCCCGGACAGGGAACGAGCAGTACTTC.

The rearrangement joins TRBV27 to TRBJ1-6; 12 bases align to TRBD1. The V and J ends lost 4 bases and 10 bases, in that order; junction bases with no gene match: 11. The CDR3 has 17 amino acids. Germline CDR1 is MNHEY and CDR2 is SMNVEV (reference sequence). As DNA, the CDR3 is TGTGCCAGCAGTTCTCCTTTACGGGACAGGGGGCCGTCACCCCTCCACTTT. Residues: CASSSPLRDRGPSPLHF.

The chain employs TRBV19 and TRBJ2-3; D gene uncertain. The CDR3 is made up of 12 amino acids. V lost 1 base and J lost 4, with 3 bases in between. Germline CDR1 is LNHDA and CDR2 is SQIVND (reference sequence). The CDR3 reads CASSIVADTQYF. CDR3 nucleotide sequence: TGTGCCAGTAGTATAGTAGCAGATACGCAGTATTTT.